This T cell receptor beta chain appears in the sequencing data of a study of blood T cell repertoires in COVID-19. About the study: Samples of COVID-19 (acute and convalescent) were obtained from the United States, Italy and Spain.

Residents of around 24 US areas, aged about 18 to 95 years, made up the participants. Cohort placement rested on clinical history that participants reported themselves. Either two negative PCRs, clearance, or symptom resolution qualified Cohort 3 donors as recovered. Assay: immunoSEQ multiplex PCR; the TCRdb copy retains only in-frame clones and omits some. Of 250,000 to 300,000 clones listed, 80% to 95% were seen once; the top ten hold around 1.1%. The germline CDR1 and CDR2 sequences are MNHNY and SVGAGI (reference sequence). CDR3 length: 15 residues. After removal of 9 bases from V and 15 bases from J, the junction contained 20 bases not matched to a gene.

The TCR sequence derives from a woman aged 25 to 39 who had recovered from COVID-19. This sequence joins TRBV6-6 and TRBJ2-1; 10 bases line up with TRBD2. Sequencing was done on a sample of PBMCs or T cells enriched from blood (not recorded which). The CDR3 protein is CASGLDASGSLFVFF. In nucleotides, the CDR3 is TGTGCCAGTGGCCTGGATGCTAGCGGGAGTTTGTTCGTGTTCTTC.